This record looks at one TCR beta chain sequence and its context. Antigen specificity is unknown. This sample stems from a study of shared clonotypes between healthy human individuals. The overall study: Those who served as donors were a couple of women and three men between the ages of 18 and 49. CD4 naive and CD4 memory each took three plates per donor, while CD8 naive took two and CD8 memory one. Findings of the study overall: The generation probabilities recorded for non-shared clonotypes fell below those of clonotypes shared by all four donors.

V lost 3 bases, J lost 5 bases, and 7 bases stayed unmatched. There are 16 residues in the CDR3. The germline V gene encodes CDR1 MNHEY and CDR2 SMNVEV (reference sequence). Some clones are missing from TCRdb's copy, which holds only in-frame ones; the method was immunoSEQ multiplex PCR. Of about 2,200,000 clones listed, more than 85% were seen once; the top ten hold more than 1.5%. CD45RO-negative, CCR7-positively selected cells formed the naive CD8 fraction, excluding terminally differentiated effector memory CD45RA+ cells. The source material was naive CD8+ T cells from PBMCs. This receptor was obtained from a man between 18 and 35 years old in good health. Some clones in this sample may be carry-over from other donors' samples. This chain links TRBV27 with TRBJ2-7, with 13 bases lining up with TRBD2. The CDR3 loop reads CASSFMGLAGTDEQYF. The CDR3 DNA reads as TGTGCCAGCAGTTTTATGGGACTAGCGGGAACGGACGAGCAGTACTTC.